Presented here are 5 T cell receptor beta chains from one specimen sequenced in a study of cytomegalovirus exposure and HLA in healthy donors (dated by TCRdb to 2015 to 2018). Preparation of the library involved the immunoSEQ multiplex PCR assay. For the multiplex PCR, a mixture combining 60 forward primers for TCR Vbeta segments and 13 reverse primers for TCR Jbeta segments was used. TCRdb took over this immuneACCESS table, retaining in-frame rearrangements with V and J assigned. Such tables are incomplete; in checked studies, under half of the missing clones stem from an unresolved V gene, and the remainder is unexplained. Recorded for this sample are 100,000 to 150,000 clones; about 16% of them occurred a single time. Over 1.5% of the sample is in the top ten clones. Material: PBMCs. Receptor source: a woman aged 18-29 years in good health and CMV-seronegative.

The V and J genes are TRBV2 and TRBJ2-3; no firm D call. The CDR3 runs 13 residues. The germline V gene encodes CDR1 SNHLY and CDR2 FYNNEI. Trimming left V 9 bases short and J 3 bases short, with 13 bases between. The CDR3 reads CASGPGVTDTQYF. The CDR3 bases are TGTGCCAGTGGCCCAGGCGTGACAGATACGCAGTATTTT.

This clone was counted a few times. The rearrangement uses TRBV10-1 and TRBJ2-1; perhaps TRBD1 as D (5 bases). This CDR3 comprises 12 residues. Germline V gene data show CDR1 as WNHNN and CDR2 as SYGVQD (reference sequence). Trimming shortened V by 11 bases and J by 3 bases, and 11 bases separated the two germline ends. CDR3 DNA: TGCGCCGGGGTAGGGGACTACAATGAGCAGTTCTTC. Protein: CAGVGDYNEQFF.

The rearrangement links TRBV11-3 to TRBJ1-1, with a tentative D call TRBD1 (5 bases). V lost 1 base and J 6 bases, leaving 12 bases between the germline ends. The germline V gene encodes CDR1 SGHNT and CDR2 YENEEA. The CDR3 has 14 amino acids. This CDR3 is CASSLGGEGAEAFF. The CDR3 DNA is TGTGCCAGCAGCTTAGGTGGAGAAGGGGCTGAAGCTTTCTTT.

This clone was detected only a few times. The genes are TRBV18 and TRBJ1-3; 9 bases fit TRBD1. From germline, CDR1 is KGHSH and CDR2 LQKENI. V lost 5 bases to trimming and J lost 4 bases; unmatched junction nucleotides: 6. There are 15 residues in the CDR3. CDR3 in amino acids: CASSSTGGEGNTIYF. CDR3 sequence (DNA): TGTGCCAGCTCAAGCACAGGGGGCGAAGGAAACACCATATATTTT. Using reference TRBV18 and TRBJ1-3 for the parts outside the CDR3, the full variable domain is NAGVMQNPRHLVRRRGQEARLRCSPMKGHSHVYWYRQLPEEGLKFMVYLQKENIIDESGMPKERFSAEFPKEGPSILRIQQVVRGDSAAYFCASSSTGGEGNTIYFGEGSWLTVV.

The J gene is TRBJ2-7, the V gene TRBV29-1; tentatively, D is TRBD1 (5 bases). Germline V gene sequence: CDR1 SQVTM, CDR2 ANQGSEA. The ends were cut back, 4 bases at V and 2 bases at J, with 12 bases in the middle. This CDR3 region has 13 residues. The CDR3 protein is CSVVGGATYEQYF. The CDR3 DNA reads TGCAGCGTTGTAGGTGGGGCTACCTACGAGCAGTACTTC.